The present TCR beta chain was sequenced within a study of cytomegalovirus exposure and HLA in healthy donors. General observations from the study: There were some public TCRs occurring in many donors, but most TCR sequences were rare. Associated with cytomegalovirus, according to the listing, were 150 to 200 TCR beta chains.

The assay was immunoSEQ multiplex PCR, and TCRdb's table has in-frame clones only and misses some. The table shows 150,000 to 200,000 clones, with roughly nine tenths occurring only once. The donors were part of the validation cohort, which consisted of over a hundred subjects and was separate from the first cohort of 670 or so subjects. Concerning this clone itself: The antigen is undetermined.

The CDR3 runs to 14 residues. Per germline, CDR1 SNHLY and CDR2 FYNNEI. V lost 8 bases and J lost 1; bases outside the gene matches: 5. This chain links TRBV2 with TRBJ2-3, with 8 positions matching TRBD2. The sequencing sample was made of PBMCs. This clonotype was sampled from a woman between 18 and 29 years old in good health and CMV-seropositive. The CDR3 here is CASRGGSGTDTQYF. The DNA of the CDR3 is TGTGCCAGCCGGGGGGGGTCGGGCACAGATACGCAGTATTTT.